These 19 T cell receptor beta chains were all obtained from the same sample, sequenced in a study of cytomegalovirus exposure and HLA in healthy donors. PCR was performed using 60 Vbeta and 13 Jbeta primers. Produced via immunoSEQ multiplex PCR; TCRdb's table is partial and in-frame only. The sample includes 80,000 to 95,000 clones, over 60% seen only once; the top ten take around 6%. Material: PBMCs. All receptors come from a female donor in good health and CMV-seronegative.

The gene calls are TRBV6-5 and TRBJ2-2, with 7 bases fitting TRBD2. Germline values: CDR1 MNHEY, CDR2 SVGAGI. V dropped 6 bases and J dropped 4; count of bases not matched to a gene: 2. The CDR3 runs to 13 residues. The CDR3: CASRAGATGELFF. The CDR3 region has the DNA TGTGCCAGCAGGGCGGGAGCCACCGGGGAGCTGTTTTTT.

The rearrangement uses TRBV6-4 and TRBJ1-5; D is perhaps TRBD1 (5 bases). The CDR3 extends over 15 amino acids. Trimming took 4 bases from V and 5 from J, leaving 15 bases between them. CDR1 is MRHNA and CDR2 is SNTAGT in the germline V gene. CDR3 nucleotide sequence: TGTGCCAGCAGTGTGGGAGGGACGGGGCATCAGCCCCAGCATTTT. Its translation: CASSVGGTGHQPQHF.

This clone was counted a few times. The chain uses TRBV5-1 and TRBJ2-2; 7 bases line up with TRBD2. CDR3 length: 12 residues. Germline V gene sequence: CDR1 SGHRS, CDR2 YFSETQ. With 7 bases clipped from V and 3 bases from J, the junction kept 0 bases outside the gene matches. The CDR3 coding sequence is TGCGCCAGCGGGGGGGACACCGGGGAGCTGTTTTTT. Its protein is CASGGDTGELFF.

V usage is TRBV9 and J usage is TRBJ1-4; the D is unclear. V was shortened by 4 bases and J by 8 bases, with 21 bases between the two germline ends. Germline V gene lookup returns CDR1 SGDLS and CDR2 YYNGEE. The CDR3 totals 16 residues. The CDR3 spells CASSPDLFGGSEKLFF. The CDR3 DNA reads TGTGCCAGCAGCCCAGATTTGTTCGGCGGAAGCGAAAAACTGTTTTTT.

This rearrangement joins TRBV6-5 to TRBJ2-3, with D possibly TRBD2 on 6 matching bases. Germline V gene lookup returns CDR1 MNHEY and CDR2 SVGAGI. The CDR3 has 16 residues. V lost 3 bases to trimming and J lost 2 bases, with 15 bases between them. CDR3 protein: CASSYSGAGITDTQYF. The CDR3 DNA is TGTGCCAGCAGTTATTCCGGCGCGGGGATCACAGATACGCAGTATTTT.

The genes are TRBV4-3 and TRBJ2-5, with 9 positions matching TRBD1. This CDR3 spans 16 amino acids. Germline CDR1 LGHNA, CDR2 YSLEER. V gave up 4 bases and J gave up 5 bases; unmatched junction bases: 11. As DNA, the CDR3 is TGCGCCAGCAGCCCCATATTGACAGGGGGTATTGAGACCCAGTACTTC. Translation: CASSPILTGGIETQYF.

The V call is TRBV7-8, the J call TRBJ2-2, with 8 bases matching TRBD1. The length of the CDR3 is 15 residues. Per the germline V gene, CDR1 is SGHVS and CDR2 is FQNEAQ. Trimming at V came to 6 bases and at J to 1 base, leaving 4 bases not matched to a gene. The CDR3 is CASRFTGGNTGELFF. In nucleotides, the CDR3 is TGTGCCAGCAGATTTACAGGGGGGAACACCGGGGAGCTGTTTTTT.

The rearrangement uses TRBV4-1 and TRBJ2-1, with 11 nucleotides matching TRBD2. With V trimmed by 3 bases and J by 3 bases, 1 base remained unmatched. Germline CDR1 and CDR2: MGHRA and YSYEKL. The CDR3 spans 15 residues. The DNA of the CDR3 is TGCGCCAGCAGCCAGGGACTAGCGGACTACAATGAGCAGTTCTTC. It translates to CASSQGLADYNEQFF.

This chain uses TRBV5-1 with TRBJ2-7, with TRBD1 matching 10 bases. V shed 2 bases, J shed 6 bases, and the junction held 5 bases outside the gene matches. The CDR3 has 14 amino acids. Germline V lookup: CDR1 SGHRS, CDR2 YFSETQ. For the CDR3, the DNA is TGCGCCAGCAGCTTTGACAGGGGGCGACGCGAGCAGTACTTC. This gives the protein CASSFDRGRREQYF.

This clone was detected only once. The chain carries TRBV15 and TRBJ1-4, with 10 bases aligning to TRBD1. The CDR3 length is 16 residues. The ends lost 5 bases at V and 2 bases at J; junction bases unmatched: 5. Germline CDR1 and CDR2: LNHNV and YYDKDF (reference sequence). Here the CDR3 DNA reads TGTGCCACCAGCCGGGACAGGGGAATTACTAATGAAAAACTGTTTTTT. Translating gives CATSRDRGITNEKLFF.

This chain joins TRBV4-2 and TRBJ2-3, with 8 bases identical to TRBD2. V was clipped by 0 bases and J by 4 bases; unmatched bases: 18. The CDR3 runs 20 residues. The germline CDR1 and CDR2 sequences are LGHNA and YNFKEQ. The CDR3 DNA follows: TGTGCCAGCAGCCAAGATCGGTACGAGCGGGGGTTGTATGGGGCAGATACGCAGTATTTT. As protein: CASSQDRYERGLYGADTQYF.

This clone was observed a few times. The chain links TRBV6-5 to TRBJ1-2, with TRBD1 as a possible D gene (5 bases). V lost 6 bases and J 4 bases, leaving 12 bases between the germline ends. Germline lookup yields CDR1 MNHEY and CDR2 SVGAGI. The length of the CDR3 is 13 residues. This chain's CDR3 is CASRAGTAYGYTF. The CDR3, as DNA: TGTGCCAGCAGGGCCGGGACTGCCTATGGCTACACCTTC.

The J gene is TRBJ1-4, the V gene TRBV6-5; no reliable D call. The CDR3 runs to 14 residues. Trimming removed 8 bases from V and 8 bases from J, with 18 bases in between. Germline CDR1 reads MNHEY; CDR2 reads SVGAGI. The CDR3 bases are TGTGCCAGCGGATCCGGGAACCTGAGGGAAAAACTGTTTTTT. As protein: CASGSGNLREKLFF.

The V call is TRBV7-2, the J call TRBJ2-7, with 8 bases lining up with TRBD1. V trimming: 7 bases; J trimming: 2 bases; junction bases outside the gene matches: 10. This CDR3 has 15 residues. Germline V CDR1 and CDR2: SGHTA, FQGNSA. CDR3 residues: CASTQWAGQAYEQYF. As DNA, the CDR3 is TGTGCCAGCACCCAGTGGGCGGGACAGGCCTACGAGCAGTACTTC.

The chain has TRBV27 and TRBJ2-7, with TRBD2 identical over 8 bases. V shed 5 bases, J shed 4 bases, and the junction held 10 bases outside the gene matches. The germline CDR1 and CDR2 sequences are MNHEY and SMNVEV (reference sequence). The CDR3 consists of 15 residues. The CDR3: CASSLQAGGAYEQYF. The CDR3 DNA reads TGTGCCAGCAGTCTCCAGGCGGGGGGCGCGTACGAGCAGTACTTC.

The rearrangement links TRBV15 to TRBJ2-3, with 7 nucleotides matching TRBD1. The CDR3 extends over 13 amino acids. The germline V gene has CDR1 LNHNV and CDR2 YYDKDF (reference sequence). The J segment lost 5 bases and the V segment lost 4 bases, leaving 3 bases of the junction unmatched. CDR3 sequence: CATSTAGGDTQYF. In DNA, the CDR3 is TGTGCCACCAGCACGGCAGGGGGAGATACGCAGTATTTT.

The chain has TRBV12-5 and TRBJ2-5, with 11 bases aligning to TRBD2. The trim removed 1 base at V and 7 bases at J, leaving 11 bases unmatched. The germline V gene encodes CDR1 LGHNT and CDR2 FRNRAP. The CDR3 runs to 17 residues. The CDR3 DNA reads as TGTGCTAGTGGTTTGGCCGGGACTAGCGGTTCTCGCGGGACCCAGTACTTC. It specifies CASGLAGTSGSRGTQYF.

This clone was picked up one time. The chain carries TRBV5-1 and TRBJ2-1, with D possibly matching TRBD1 (5 bases). Germline CDR1 reads SGHRS; CDR2 reads YFSETQ. This CDR3 region has 14 residues. Trimming stripped 2 bases from V and 3 bases from J, with 9 bases between. The CDR3 DNA follows: TGCGCCAGCAGCTTTGGGGCGGTCTACAATGAGCAGTTCTTC. Residues: CASSFGAVYNEQFF. The full variable domain, rest sourced from reference TRBV5-1 and TRBJ2-1, is KAGVTQTPRYLIKTRGQQVTLSCSPISGHRSVSWYQQTPGQGLQFLFEYFSETQRNKGNFPGRFSGRQFSNSRSEMNVSTLELGDSALYLCASSFGAVYNEQFFGPGTRLTVL.

V and J are TRBV28 and TRBJ1-2, with D hard to call. In germline, CDR1 is MDHEN, CDR2 SYDVKM. CDR3 length: 13 amino acids. The ends were cut back, 3 bases at V and 4 bases at J, with 9 bases in the middle. In DNA form, the CDR3 reads TGTGCCAGCAGTTTGGAGGGTTCCTATGGCTACACCTTC. Its protein product is CASSLEGSYGYTF.